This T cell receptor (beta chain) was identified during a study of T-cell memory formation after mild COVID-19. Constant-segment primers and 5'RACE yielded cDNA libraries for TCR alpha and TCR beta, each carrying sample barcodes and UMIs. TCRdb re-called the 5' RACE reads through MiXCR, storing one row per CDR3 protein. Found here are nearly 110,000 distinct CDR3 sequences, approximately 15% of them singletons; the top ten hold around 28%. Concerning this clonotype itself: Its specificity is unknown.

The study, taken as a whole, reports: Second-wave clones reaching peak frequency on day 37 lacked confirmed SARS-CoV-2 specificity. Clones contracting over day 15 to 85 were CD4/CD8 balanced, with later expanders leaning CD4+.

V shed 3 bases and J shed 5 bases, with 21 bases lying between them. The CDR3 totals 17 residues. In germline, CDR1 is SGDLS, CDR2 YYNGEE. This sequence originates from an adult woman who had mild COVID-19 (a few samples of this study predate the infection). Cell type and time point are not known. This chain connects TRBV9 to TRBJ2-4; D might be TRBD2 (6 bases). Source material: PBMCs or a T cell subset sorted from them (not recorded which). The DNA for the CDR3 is TGTGCCAGCAGCGGAAGCCTGGGGGGAACACGCGAAAACATTCAGTACTTC. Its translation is CASSGSLGGTRENIQYF.